These 26 T cell receptor beta chains share one sample of origin, sequenced in a study of PD-1 blockade in classical Hodgkin lymphoma. Following autologous stem cell transplantation, relapse occurred in every patient, and exposure to brentuximab vedotin varied. Method: immunoSEQ multiplex PCR; TCRdb's copy keeps in-frame clones and lacks some. The sample gives around 20,000 clones, about nine tenths of which show up once; around 12% is in the top ten. This sample comprised peripheral blood mononuclear cells (PBMCs), obtained before the second cycle of nivolumab. The receptors were sampled from a human donor with classical Hodgkin lymphoma.

This clone has a single count. The chain recombines TRBV7-9 with TRBJ1-1; the match to TRBD1 covers 8 bases. Germline V gene data show CDR1 as SEHNR and CDR2 as FQNEAQ (reference sequence). The trim removed 4 bases at V and 0 bases at J, leaving 4 bases unmatched. This CDR3 spans 15 amino acids. The CDR3 nucleotides read TGTGCCAGCAGCTATGGGACAGGCCTGAACACTGAAGCTTTCTTT. Translation: CASSYGTGLNTEAFF.

The CDR3: CASSVGTNEKLFF. CDR3 DNA sequence: TGCGCCAGCAGTGTAGGAACTAATGAAAAACTGTTTTTT. This rearrangement joins TRBV5-1 to TRBJ1-4; D unresolved. V was shortened by 5 bases and J by 1 base, with 6 bases between the two germline ends. The CDR3 extends over 13 amino acids. Germline V gene sequence: CDR1 SGHRS, CDR2 YFSETQ. The complete variable domain, with remaining parts taken from reference TRBV5-1 and TRBJ1-4, reads KAGVTQTPRYLIKTRGQQVTLSCSPISGHRSVSWYQQTPGQGLQFLFEYFSETQRNKGNFPGRFSGRQFSNSRSEMNVSTLELGDSALYLCASSVGTNEKLFFGSGTQLSVL.

This chain uses TRBV5-1 with TRBJ2-1, with D tentatively TRBD1 (6 bases). CDR3 length: 15 residues. Germline V lookup: CDR1 SGHRS, CDR2 YFSETQ. V was trimmed by 4 bases and J by 0 bases, leaving 11 bases between them. CDR3 sequence: CASSRQVSSYNEQFF. The CDR3 bases are TGCGCCAGCAGCAGACAGGTCAGCTCCTACAATGAGCAGTTCTTC.

The chain combines TRBV7-3 with TRBJ2-2, with TRBD1 matching over 8 bases. The CDR3 extends over 16 amino acids. Trimming took 5 bases from V and 6 from J; bases not matched to a gene: 11. Per germline, CDR1 SGHTA and CDR2 FQGTGA. The CDR3 sequence: CASSLVQGAFPGELFF. The CDR3 region has the DNA TGTGCCAGCAGCCTGGTGCAGGGGGCCTTTCCCGGGGAGCTGTTTTTT.

The V and J genes are TRBV20-1 and TRBJ1-2, with D uncertain. Germline V CDR1 and CDR2: DFQATT, SNEGSKA (reference sequence). V lost 6 bases and J 6 bases, leaving 2 bases between the germline ends. The CDR3 sequence is 8 residues long. CDR3 DNA sequence: TGCAGTGCCAATGGCTACACCTTC. This gives the protein CSANGYTF.

This clone has a single count. The chain combines TRBV5-5 with TRBJ1-1; perhaps TRBD1 as D (5 bases). Looked up from germline, CDR1 is SGHKS and CDR2 is YYEKEE (reference sequence). V lost 4 bases and J lost 0, with 10 bases in between. The CDR3 contains 14 residues. CDR3 coding DNA: TGTGCCAGCAGCGGGGGGACCCTGAACACTGAAGCTTTCTTT. Translating gives CASSGGTLNTEAFF.

The gene calls are TRBV7-6 and TRBJ1-1, with 12 bases matching TRBD1. Trimming at V came to 5 bases and at J to 9 bases, leaving 10 bases not matched to a gene. The CDR3 extends over 15 amino acids. CDR1 is SGHVS and CDR2 is FNYEAQ in the germline V gene. CDR3 sequence reads: CASSPEPGQGAKAFF. The CDR3, as DNA: TGTGCCAGCAGCCCCGAACCGGGACAGGGGGCGAAAGCTTTCTTT.

The chain couples TRBV7-9 to TRBJ2-5; D not resolved. The CDR3 covers 13 residues. The germline V gene encodes CDR1 SEHNR and CDR2 FQNEAQ (reference sequence). V lost 1 base and J 3 bases, leaving 6 bases between the germline ends. The CDR3, as DNA: TGTGCCAGCAGCTTAGACAGTAAAGAGACCCAGTACTTC. This translates into CASSLDSKETQYF.

This clone has a handful of counts. The chain uses TRBV10-3 and TRBJ2-5; D is possibly TRBD1 or TRBD2 (5 bases each). Germline V gene lookup returns CDR1 ENHRY and CDR2 SYGVKD. This CDR3 region has 13 residues. The germline V and J ends were trimmed by 4 bases and 1 base, with 7 bases remaining between them. The CDR3: CAISGGIQETQYF. The CDR3 DNA follows: TGTGCCATCAGTGGGGGGATCCAAGAGACCCAGTACTTC.

This chain uses TRBV5-1 with TRBJ2-5; D tentatively reads TRBD1 or TRBD2 (6 bases each). This CDR3 contains 16 residues. Germline values: CDR1 SGHRS, CDR2 YFSETQ. V lost 0 bases, J lost 1 base, and 13 bases lay in between. The CDR3 loop reads CASSLAIGGLQETQYF. For the CDR3, the DNA is TGCGCCAGCAGCTTGGCGATAGGGGGGCTCCAAGAGACCCAGTACTTC.

Turning to this clone: The sample has other DNA sequences that encode this CDR3 too. V is TRBV7-9 and J is TRBJ1-1; weak D call: TRBD1 (5 bases). The CDR3 consists of 15 residues. The germline gives CDR1 SEHNR, CDR2 FQNEAQ (reference sequence). Between the trimmed V and J ends, which lost 8 bases and 1 base, there was a span of 17 bases. CDR3 in amino acids: CASQLGGARNTEAFF. The CDR3 bases are TGTGCCAGCCAACTGGGGGGTGCGAGGAACACTGAAGCTTTCTTT.

The chain links TRBV10-3 to TRBJ1-5, with D possibly matching TRBD1 (6 bases). With 11 bases removed from V and 0 bases from J, the gap between germline ends came to 20 bases. Germline lookup yields CDR1 ENHRY and CDR2 SYGVKD. The CDR3 totals 16 residues. CDR3 region: CAAGLTGPDSNQPQHF. CDR3 nucleotides: TGTGCCGCCGGCCTTACAGGGCCGGATAGCAATCAGCCCCAGCATTTT.

This clone appeared a single time. The chain couples TRBV18 to TRBJ2-5, with D possibly matching TRBD2 (6 bases). Per germline, CDR1 KGHSH and CDR2 LQKENI. Trimming left V 4 bases short and J 2 bases short, with 8 bases between. CDR3 length: 13 amino acids. This chain's CDR3 is CASSRGDQETQYF. In DNA, the CDR3 is TGTGCCAGCTCACGGGGGGATCAAGAGACCCAGTACTTC.

The V call is TRBV5-1, the J call TRBJ2-3; 9 nucleotides align to TRBD2. This CDR3 is 15 amino acids long. V shed 0 bases, J shed 6 bases, and the junction held 5 bases outside the gene matches. Germline CDR1 SGHRS, CDR2 YFSETQ. This chain's CDR3 is CASSLEGLAGDTQYF. DNA for the CDR3: TGCGCCAGCAGCTTGGAGGGGCTAGCGGGGGATACGCAGTATTTT. The complete variable domain, with remaining parts taken from reference TRBV5-1 and TRBJ2-3, reads KAGVTQTPRYLIKTRGQQVTLSCSPISGHRSVSWYQQTPGQGLQFLFEYFSETQRNKGNFPGRFSGRQFSNSRSEMNVSTLELGDSALYLCASSLEGLAGDTQYFGPGTRLTVL.

This chain links TRBV4-1 with TRBJ1-2, with D hard to call. Trimming left V 0 bases short and J 4 bases short, with 12 bases between. Germline V gene data show CDR1 as MGHRA and CDR2 as YSYEKL. The CDR3 consists of 15 residues. The CDR3 coding sequence is TGCGCCAGCAGCCAAGATGCCAGCCCCATCTATGGCTACACCTTC. It codes for CASSQDASPIYGYTF.

V and J are TRBV5-1 and TRBJ2-6, with D perhaps TRBD1 (5 bases). The germline V gene has CDR1 SGHRS and CDR2 YFSETQ. This CDR3 comprises 14 residues. The V end was cut by 4 bases, the J end by 1 base, with 6 bases between. CDR3 region: CASSQGSGANVLTF. CDR3 in DNA: TGCGCCAGCAGCCAGGGTTCTGGGGCCAACGTCCTGACTTTC. Complete variable domain (other parts from reference TRBV5-1 and TRBJ2-6): KAGVTQTPRYLIKTRGQQVTLSCSPISGHRSVSWYQQTPGQGLQFLFEYFSETQRNKGNFPGRFSGRQFSNSRSEMNVSTLELGDSALYLCASSQGSGANVLTFGAGSRLTVL.

The V and J genes are TRBV2 and TRBJ2-7; the match to TRBD1 covers 7 bases. There are 15 residues in the CDR3. V dropped 6 bases and J dropped 0; count of bases not matched to a gene: 8. From germline, CDR1 is SNHLY and CDR2 FYNNEI. CDR3 sequence (DNA): TGTGCCAGCAGGCCTGCAGGGGGTGGCTCCTACGAGCAGTACTTC. This codes for CASRPAGGGSYEQYF.

The genes are TRBV5-1 and TRBJ2-1; tentative D call: TRBD1 (6 bases). The germline CDR1 and CDR2 sequences are SGHRS and YFSETQ. There are 16 residues in the CDR3. V lost 4 bases and J 4 bases, leaving 18 bases between the germline ends. The CDR3 DNA sequence: TGCGCCAGCAGCCTACAGGGACCTAACCCGTACAATGAGCAGTTCTTC. This encodes CASSLQGPNPYNEQFF.

The chain joins TRBV5-1 to TRBJ2-2; 8 bases match TRBD1. Germline V CDR1 and CDR2: SGHRS, YFSETQ. CDR3 length: 15 residues. The V segment lost 3 bases and the J segment 5 bases; nucleotides outside the gene matches: 6. The chain's CDR3 is CASSSGGRGTGELFF. In nucleotides, the CDR3 is TGCGCCAGCAGCTCAGGGGGCCGGGGGACCGGGGAGCTGTTTTTT.

The rearrangement uses TRBV13 and TRBJ1-2; maybe TRBD1 (5 bases). Trimming cost V 5 bases and J 4 bases, with 11 bases left between them. This CDR3 is built from 13 residues. Germline assignment: CDR1 PRHDT and CDR2 FYEKMQ (reference sequence). The CDR3 bases are TGTGCCAGCAGCCCAGGACAAATCTATGGCTACACCTTC. This encodes CASSPGQIYGYTF.

This clone was detected once. This chain links TRBV9 with TRBJ2-7; unclear D gene. The CDR3 covers 14 residues. Trimming left V 0 bases short and J 3 bases short, with 10 bases between. Germline values: CDR1 SGDLS, CDR2 YYNGEE. The CDR3: CASSVASGSYEQYF. In nucleotides, the CDR3 is TGTGCCAGCAGCGTAGCATCAGGTAGCTACGAGCAGTACTTC.

This clone was counted between two and nine times. Here the CDR3 reads CASSLPGQNNEQFF. CDR3 bases: TGTGCCAGCAGCTTGCCGGGACAGAACAATGAGCAGTTCTTC. This sequence joins TRBV5-6 and TRBJ2-1; 7 nucleotides agree with TRBD1. CDR1 and CDR2 (germline): SGHDT, YYEEEE. There are 14 residues in the CDR3. The V gene end was trimmed by 1 base and the J gene end by 5 bases; junction bases not matched to a gene: 3.

This chain connects TRBV6-1 to TRBJ2-7; D may correspond to TRBD1 or TRBD2 (6 bases each). V was clipped by 2 bases and J by 4 bases, with 15 bases between them. CDR3 size: 15 residues. Germline lookup yields CDR1 MNHNS and CDR2 SASEGT. The CDR3: CASSETGAGAYEQYF. CDR3 sequence (DNA): TGTGCCAGCAGTGAAACGGGGGCAGGGGCATACGAGCAGTACTTC.

The V gene is TRBV18, the J gene TRBJ2-7; TRBD1 matches at 9 bases. V was clipped by 5 bases and J by 6 bases; unmatched bases: 2. The CDR3 is 12 amino acids. The V gene's germline CDR1 is KGHSH and CDR2 LQKENI. The CDR3 sequence: CASSAGQGEQYF. The CDR3, as DNA: TGTGCCAGCTCAGCGGGACAGGGCGAGCAGTACTTC.

This chain uses TRBV10-2 with TRBJ1-2, with TRBD1 matching 7 bases. With 6 bases clipped from V and 8 bases from J, the junction kept 24 bases outside the gene matches. The CDR3 is 18 residues long. The V gene's germline CDR1 is WSHSY and CDR2 SAAADI. CDR3 loop: CASSREGGTAMKVSGYTF. In nucleotides, the CDR3 is TGCGCCAGCAGCCGGGAAGGGGGGACAGCTATGAAGGTGTCGGGCTACACCTTC.

This sequence joins TRBV5-1 and TRBJ2-5; D might be TRBD2 (7 bases). The length of the CDR3 is 14 residues. CDR1 and CDR2 from the germline V gene are SGHRS and YFSETQ. The ends were cut back, 9 bases at V and 5 bases at J, with 20 bases in the middle. Written as DNA, the CDR3 is TGCGCCACCCACGATGGACTAGGGGGGGAGACCCAGTACTTC. Its translation is CATHDGLGGETQYF.